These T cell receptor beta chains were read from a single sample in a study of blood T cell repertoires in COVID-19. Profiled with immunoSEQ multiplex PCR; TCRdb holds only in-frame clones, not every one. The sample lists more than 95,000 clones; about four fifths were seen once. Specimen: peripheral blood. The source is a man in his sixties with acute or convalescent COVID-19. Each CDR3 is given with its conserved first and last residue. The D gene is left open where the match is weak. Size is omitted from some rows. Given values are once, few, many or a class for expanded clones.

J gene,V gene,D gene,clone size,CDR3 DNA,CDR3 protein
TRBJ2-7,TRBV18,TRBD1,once,TGTGCCAGCTCACCAGCGACAGGGTACGAGCAGTACTTC,CASSPATGYEQYF
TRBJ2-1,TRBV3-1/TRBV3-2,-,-,TGTGCCAGCAGACAAGGTCAGGGTAGGGGGAACAATGAGCAGTTCTTC,CASRQGQGRGNNEQFF
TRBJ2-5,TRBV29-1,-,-,TGCAGCGTCCTGAAGCAGGGATTAGAGACCCAGTACTTC,CSVLKQGLETQYF
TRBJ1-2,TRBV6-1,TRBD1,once,TGTGCCAGCAGTGAATATCTGTGGGACAGAAGTTTAGGCTACACCTTC,CASSEYLWDRSLGYTF
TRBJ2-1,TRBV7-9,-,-,TGTGCCAGCAGCTTAGGGCTTTACAATGAGCAGTTCTTC,CASSLGLYNEQFF
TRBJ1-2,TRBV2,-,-,TGTGCCAGCAGTGAGGAGGACTTACGCTATGGCTACACCTTC,CASSEEDLRYGYTF
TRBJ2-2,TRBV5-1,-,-,TGCGCCAGCAGCTCAGGGCCCACCGGGGAGCTGTTTTTT,CASSSGPTGELFF
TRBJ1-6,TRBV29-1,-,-,TGCAGCGTCCGTTATCGAGATTCACCCCTCCACTTT,CSVRYRDSPLHF
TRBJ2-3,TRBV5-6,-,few,TGTGCCAGCAGCTTGGGCTGGGCAGGTACGCAGTATTTT,CASSLGWAGTQYF
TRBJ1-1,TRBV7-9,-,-,TGTGCCAGCAGCATTCTTCAGAGGGCTGAAGCTTTCTTT,CASSILQRAEAFF
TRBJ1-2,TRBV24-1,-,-,TGTGCCACCAGTGCAGGGCGGGGCTACACCTTC,CATSAGRGYTF
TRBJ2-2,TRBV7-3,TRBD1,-,TGTGCCAGCAGCTTAAGCAGGGGGCCGAACACCGGGGAGCTGTTTTTT,CASSLSRGPNTGELFF
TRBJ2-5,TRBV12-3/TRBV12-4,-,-,TGTGCCAGCAGTGGACTCCAAGAGACCCAGTACTTC,CASSGLQETQYF
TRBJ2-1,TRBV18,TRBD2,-,TGTGCCAGCTCACCAATGTCTAGCGGGGTGTACAATGAGCAGTTCTTC,CASSPMSSGVYNEQFF
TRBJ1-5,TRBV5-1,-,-,TGCGCCAGCAGCTTGGGGCCGTATAGCAATCAGCCCCAGCATTTT,CASSLGPYSNQPQHF
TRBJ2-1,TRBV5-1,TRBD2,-,TGCGCCAGCAGCTCTATTAGCGGGGGAGAGCAGTTCTTC,CASSSISGGEQFF
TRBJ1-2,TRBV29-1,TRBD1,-,TGCAGCGTTACTCGGGACAGGGCCCTCTATGGCTACACCTTC,CSVTRDRALYGYTF
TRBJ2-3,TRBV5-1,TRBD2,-,TGCGCCAGCAGCTTGAGTCTAGCGGGATCCACAGATACGCAGTATTTT,CASSLSLAGSTDTQYF
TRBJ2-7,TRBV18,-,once,TGTGCCAGTAAGGACGGGGTATCGGACGAGCAGTACTTC,CASKDGVSDEQYF
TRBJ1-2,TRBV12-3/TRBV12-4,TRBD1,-,TGTGCCAGCAGCCGGGACAGAAATGGCTACACCTTC,CASSRDRNGYTF
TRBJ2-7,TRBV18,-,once,TGTGCCAGCTCACAGGAACAGGGACCCTACGAGCAGTACTTC,CASSQEQGPYEQYF
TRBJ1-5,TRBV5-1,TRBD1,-,TGCGCCAGCAGCTTGACAGGGGGCGCCGAGCCCCAGCATTTT,CASSLTGGAEPQHF
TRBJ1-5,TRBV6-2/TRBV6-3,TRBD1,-,TGTGCCAGCAGTTACGATGGGACAGGGGGCGTTCAGCCCCAGCATTTT,CASSYDGTGGVQPQHF
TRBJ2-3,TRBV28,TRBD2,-,TGTGCCAGCAGTCCTCTTCTAGCGGGAGCGGGAGATACGCAGTATTTT,CASSPLLAGAGDTQYF
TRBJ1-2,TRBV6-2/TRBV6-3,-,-,TGTGCCAGCAGCCGGGCCGACTATGGCTACACCTTC,CASSRADYGYTF
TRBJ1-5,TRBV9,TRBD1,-,TGTGCCAGCAGCGTCACAGGGGGCGAAAATCAGCCCCAGCATTTT,CASSVTGGENQPQHF
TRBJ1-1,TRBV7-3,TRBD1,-,TGTGCCAGCAGCCAGGGACAGGGCCCCACTGAAGCTTTCTTT,CASSQGQGPTEAFF
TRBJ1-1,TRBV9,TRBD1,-,TGTGCCAGCAGCGCCACGGACAGGGGGGTAGCTGAAGCTTTCTTT,CASSATDRGVAEAFF
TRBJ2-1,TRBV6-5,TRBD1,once,TGTGCCAGCAGTCCCGACAGGGACTCCTACAATGAGCAGTTCTTC,CASSPDRDSYNEQFF
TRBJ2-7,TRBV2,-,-,TGTGCCAGCATAGGACTGGGGTTACGAGAGTACTTC,CASIGLGLREYF
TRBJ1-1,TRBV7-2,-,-,TGTGCCAGTTCCGGACAATTGAACACTGAAGCTTTCTTT,CASSGQLNTEAFF
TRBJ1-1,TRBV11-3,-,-,TGTGCCAGCAGCCGAGGGTACTCGAACACTGAAGCTTTCTTT,CASSRGYSNTEAFF
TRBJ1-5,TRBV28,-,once,TGTGCCAGCAGTTTCGGGACACTCAATCAGCCCCAGCATTTT,CASSFGTLNQPQHF
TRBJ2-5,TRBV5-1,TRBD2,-,TGCGCCAGCAGCTTGGTTGGAGCGGGGGGAGGGGAGACCCAGTACTTC,CASSLVGAGGGETQYF
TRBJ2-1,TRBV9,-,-,TGTGCCAGCAGCCCAATCATTAGCTCCTACAATGAGCAGTTCTTC,CASSPIISSYNEQFF
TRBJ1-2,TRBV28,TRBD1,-,TGTGCCAGCAGACCGGACAGGGTTATTGGCTACACCTTC,CASRPDRVIGYTF
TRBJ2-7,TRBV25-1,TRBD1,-,TGTGCCAGCAGTGAGCAGGGGGCGGGCTACGAGCAGTACTTC,CASSEQGAGYEQYF
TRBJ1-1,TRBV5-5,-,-,TGTGCCAGCAGCTTGGTCTGGCAGGGGTTCGTAACTTTCTTT,CASSLVWQGFVTFF
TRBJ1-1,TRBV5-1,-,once,TGCGCCAGCAGCTTATCTGCCTCGGGCCGGGGTACTGAAGCTTTCTTT,CASSLSASGRGTEAFF